These 25 T cell receptor beta chains were sequenced from one sample in a study of shared clonotypes between healthy human individuals. Sequencing used immunoSEQ multiplex PCR; TCRdb keeps in-frame clones, though not all of them. The data contain 1.4 million or so clones, roughly 98.5% of them singletons. Input material: naive CD4+ T cells sorted from blood. Sample subset: CD45RA+ positively selected. Receptor source: a man between 25 and 39 years old in good health.

This chain links TRBV5-4 with TRBJ1-1, with D maybe TRBD1 (6 bases). The CDR3 length is 15 residues. Germline assignment: CDR1 SGHNT and CDR2 YYREEE (reference sequence). Between the trimmed V and J ends, which lost 1 base and 0 bases, there was a span of 10 bases. The CDR3 sequence is CASSLTGTMNTEAFF. The CDR3 bases are TGTGCCAGCAGCTTGACAGGGACGATGAACACTGAAGCTTTCTTT.

V is TRBV6-9 and J is TRBJ2-7; maybe TRBD2 (6 bases). Deletions cut 7 bases from V and 6 bases from J, with 22 bases between. This CDR3 spans 15 amino acids. The germline gives CDR1 MNHGY, CDR2 SVAAGI. This CDR3 reads CASIERLQGGTEQYF. The CDR3 bases are TGTGCCAGCATCGAGAGGCTTCAGGGAGGCACCGAGCAGTACTTC.

The chain carries TRBV9 and TRBJ2-7, with 7 positions matching TRBD2. With 4 bases clipped from V and 1 base from J, the junction kept 5 bases outside the gene matches. Germline assignment: CDR1 SGDLS and CDR2 YYNGEE. CDR3 size: 14 residues. The CDR3 reads CASSTISGSYEQYF. In DNA form, the CDR3 reads TGTGCCAGCAGCACGATTAGCGGGTCCTACGAGCAGTACTTC.

The V gene is TRBV5-1, the J gene TRBJ2-3, with D tentatively TRBD1 or TRBD2 (5 bases each). Deletions cut 4 bases from V and 5 bases from J, with 20 bases between. Per germline, CDR1 SGHRS and CDR2 YFSETQ. The CDR3 extends over 16 amino acids. The CDR3 region is CASSPPGLAAQDTQYF. The CDR3 DNA reads as TGCGCCAGCAGCCCCCCGGGGCTTGCGGCCCAAGATACGCAGTATTTT.

V usage is TRBV28 and J usage is TRBJ1-5; D is possibly TRBD1 (6 bases). With 7 bases removed from V and 11 bases from J, the gap between germline ends came to 12 bases. Germline-derived CDR1 and CDR2 are MDHEN and SYDVKM. The CDR3 is 11 amino acids. CDR3 in amino acids: CASIRGSTQHF. The CDR3 DNA reads as TGTGCCAGCATCAGGGGATCGACCCAGCATTTT.

This clone was seen just once. V gene TRBV19 combines with J gene TRBJ1-1; a weak D match, TRBD1 (6 bases). This CDR3 has 13 amino acids. Per germline, CDR1 LNHDA and CDR2 SQIVND (reference sequence). V lost 9 bases and J 6 bases, leaving 17 bases between the germline ends. CDR3 in amino acids: CARSKQGCPEAFF. As DNA, the CDR3 is TGTGCCAGGTCCAAACAGGGTTGCCCTGAAGCTTTCTTT.

The gene calls are TRBV2 and TRBJ1-2; the D is unclear. Looked up from germline, CDR1 is SNHLY and CDR2 is FYNNEI. This CDR3 is built from 12 residues. Trimming removed 7 bases at V and 2 bases at J, with 8 bases between. The CDR3: CASTPTNYGYTF. The CDR3 DNA sequence: TGTGCCAGCACTCCGACAAACTATGGCTACACCTTC.

The chain employs TRBV7-7 and TRBJ1-4; D ambiguous. V lost 1 base to trimming and J lost 5 bases, with 5 bases between them. CDR3 length: 13 amino acids. Germline CDR1 is SSHAT and CDR2 is FNYEAQ (reference sequence). CDR3 bases: TGTGCCAGCAGCTTAGGTCGAAATGAAAAACTGTTTTTT. It specifies CASSLGRNEKLFF.

Worth noting for this clone: At the DNA level, this CDR3 is encoded by other sequences in the same sample as well. This sequence joins TRBV2 and TRBJ2-3; TRBD2 matches 9 bases. Germline V gene sequence: CDR1 SNHLY, CDR2 FYNNEI. Germline trimming cut 2 bases from V and 0 bases from J; bases unmatched to any gene: 0. CDR3 length equals 15 residues. The CDR3 here is CASSELAGSTDTQYF. In DNA, the CDR3 is TGTGCCAGCAGTGAACTAGCGGGAAGCACAGATACGCAGTATTTT.

This rearrangement joins TRBV19 to TRBJ2-1; the match to TRBD2 covers 10 bases. V lost 8 bases to trimming and J lost 0 bases; unmatched junction nucleotides: 1. This CDR3 region has 14 residues. Per the germline V gene, CDR1 is LNHDA and CDR2 is SQIVND (reference sequence). The CDR3 coding sequence is TGTGCCAGTGCTAGCGGGAGCTCCTACAATGAGCAGTTCTTC. Its translation is CASASGSSYNEQFF.

V usage is TRBV4-1 and J usage is TRBJ1-4; 7 nucleotides line up with TRBD1. Unmatched junction bases numbered 11, after V lost 3 bases and J lost 7 bases. Germline lookup yields CDR1 MGHRA and CDR2 YSYEKL. The length of the CDR3 is 16 residues. CDR3 residues: CASSHPWEGAGEKLFF. The CDR3 DNA is TGCGCCAGCAGCCACCCATGGGAGGGGGCGGGTGAAAAACTGTTTTTT.

This CDR3 is CASSPGTGARYGYTF. The CDR3 bases are TGCGCCAGCAGCCCCGGGACAGGGGCGCGCTATGGCTACACCTTC. The gene calls are TRBV5-1 and TRBJ1-2; 10 bases are shared with TRBD1. This CDR3 spans 15 amino acids. The V gene end was trimmed by 4 bases and the J gene end by 4 bases; junction bases not matched to a gene: 7. The germline V gene encodes CDR1 SGHRS and CDR2 YFSETQ.

The genes are TRBV7-9 and TRBJ2-1; D is undetermined. CDR1 is SEHNR, CDR2 FQNEAQ, per germline (reference sequence). CDR3 length equals 10 residues. Trimming removed 4 bases from V and 7 bases from J, with 2 bases in between. CDR3: CASSSNEQFF. For the CDR3, the DNA is TGTGCCAGCAGCTCAAATGAGCAGTTCTTC.

This chain links TRBV7-2 with TRBJ2-5, with D tentatively TRBD2 (6 bases). V lost 3 bases and J lost 7, with 12 bases in between. The CDR3 is made up of 13 amino acids. Germline CDR1 reads SGHTA; CDR2 reads FQGNSA. The CDR3 bases are TGTGCCAGCAGCTTCTTAGCGGAATCGACCCAGTACTTC. This encodes CASSFLAESTQYF.

The chain couples TRBV2 to TRBJ1-1, with 7 bases matching TRBD1. Germline V gene lookup returns CDR1 SNHLY and CDR2 FYNNEI. J lost 8 bases, V lost 6 bases, and 9 bases had no gene match. The CDR3 loop spans 13 amino acids. DNA for the CDR3: TGTGCCAGCAGACCGGACAGGATGGGGGAAGCTTTCTTT. Translating gives CASRPDRMGEAFF.

The chain has TRBV28 and TRBJ2-1, with 15 bases lining up with TRBD2. The junction had 11 bases not matched to a gene; V was cut back by 8 bases and J by 0 bases. This CDR3 region has 19 residues. CDR1 is MDHEN and CDR2 is SYDVKM in the germline V gene. In nucleotides, the CDR3 is TGTGCCAGCCGACCCCCTACGGGACTAGCGGGAGGCTCCTACAATGAGCAGTTCTTC. Its translation is CASRPPTGLAGGSYNEQFF.

V and J are TRBV19 and TRBJ2-2, with a tentative D call TRBD1 (6 bases). Germline-derived CDR1 and CDR2 are LNHDA and SQIVND (reference sequence). V shed 4 bases and J shed 1 base, with 7 bases lying between them. The CDR3 is 14 residues long. CDR3 sequence (DNA): TGTGCCAGTAGTACGACAGGGAACACCGGGGAGCTGTTTTTT. Protein sequence: CASSTTGNTGELFF.

The count of this clone is one. This chain uses TRBV6-5 with TRBJ2-7, with D unresolved. V lost 0 bases and J 5 bases, leaving 17 bases between the germline ends. The CDR3 loop spans 16 amino acids. From germline, CDR1 is MNHEY and CDR2 SVGAGI. The CDR3 here is CASSYSTRQATDEQYF. In nucleotides, the CDR3 is TGTGCCAGCAGTTACTCGACGAGGCAGGCTACTGACGAGCAGTACTTC.

V usage is TRBV10-3 and J usage is TRBJ1-2, with TRBD1 matching 9 bases. The CDR3 sequence is 13 residues long. With V trimmed by 1 base and J by 6 bases, 0 bases remained unmatched. Looked up from germline, CDR1 is ENHRY and CDR2 is SYGVKD. This CDR3 reads CAISEWTGDGYTF. The CDR3 coding sequence is TGTGCCATCAGTGAGTGGACAGGGGATGGCTACACCTTC.

The chain joins TRBV2 to TRBJ2-7; the D is unclear. Trimming cost V 6 bases and J 2 bases, with 8 bases left between them. CDR3 length equals 12 residues. The germline V gene encodes CDR1 SNHLY and CDR2 FYNNEI. The CDR3 reads CASRVQPYEQYF. Here the CDR3 DNA reads TGTGCCAGCAGGGTTCAGCCCTACGAGCAGTACTTC. Variable domain in full (rest from reference TRBV2 and TRBJ2-7): EPEVTQTPSHQVTQMGQEVILRCVPISNHLYFYWYRQILGQKVEFLVSFYNNEISEKSEIFDDQFSVERPDGSNFTLKIRSTKLEDSAMYFCASRVQPYEQYFGPGTRLTVT.

The gene calls are TRBV7-2 and TRBJ2-3; TRBD2 matches 15 bases. V gave up 5 bases and J gave up 0 bases; unmatched junction bases: 6. The CDR3 runs to 18 residues. Germline loops: CDR1 SGHTA, CDR2 FQGNSA. CDR3 region: CASSRGTSGRTSTDTQYF. CDR3 DNA: TGTGCCAGCAGCCGAGGGACTAGCGGGAGGACTAGCACAGATACGCAGTATTTT.

J is TRBJ2-7 and V is TRBV5-4; D ambiguous. V lost 0 bases to trimming and J lost 6 bases, with 7 bases between them. From germline, CDR1 is SGHNT and CDR2 YYREEE (reference sequence). CDR3 length: 12 amino acids. The CDR3 region has the DNA TGTGCCAGCAGCTTGGCTGCAGCCGAGCAGTACTTC. Translated, it gives CASSLAAAEQYF.

V gene TRBV5-1 combines with J gene TRBJ1-1; D is unclear. Per the germline V gene, CDR1 is SGHRS and CDR2 is YFSETQ. Trimming left V 5 bases short and J 1 base short, with 9 bases between. The CDR3 length is 13 residues. CDR3 sequence: CASRINSNTEAFF. DNA of the CDR3: TGCGCCAGCAGGATTAACTCGAACACTGAAGCTTTCTTT.

Remarks on this clone: The identical CDR3 is also encoded by other nucleotide sequences in the sample. The V and J genes are TRBV28 and TRBJ2-7; D uncertain. V was shortened by 6 bases and J by 0 bases, with 3 bases between the two germline ends. From germline, CDR1 is MDHEN and CDR2 SYDVKM. The CDR3 length is 11 residues. The CDR3 loop reads CASSRSYEQYF. The DNA of the CDR3 is TGTGCCAGCAGCCGCTCCTACGAGCAGTACTTC.

The chain couples TRBV2 to TRBJ2-1, with TRBD2 as a possible D gene (6 bases). Germline loops: CDR1 SNHLY, CDR2 FYNNEI. The V and J ends lost 6 bases and 0 bases respectively, with 12 bases between them. The CDR3 extends over 15 amino acids. The DNA of the CDR3 is TGTGCCAGCAGGTTAGCGGAAAGCTCCTACAATGAGCAGTTCTTC. Its translation is CASRLAESSYNEQFF. The complete variable domain, with remaining parts taken from reference TRBV2 and TRBJ2-1, reads EPEVTQTPSHQVTQMGQEVILRCVPISNHLYFYWYRQILGQKVEFLVSFYNNEISEKSEIFDDQFSVERPDGSNFTLKIRSTKLEDSAMYFCASRLAESSYNEQFFGPGTRLTVL.